The clone carrying this TCR beta chain was detected a few times. As yet, its antigen is unknown. This sample stems from a study of T cells in Graves' hyperthyroidism and ophthalmopathy. Study summary: Peripheral blood was acquired at first diagnosis, ahead of any therapy whatsoever.

It was RNA transcripts that yielded the amplified TCR beta CDR3 regions. The HTBI primer set drove a first-round RT-PCR of the TCR CDR3. MiXCR, applied by TCRdb to the multiplex PCR reads, yields one record per CDR3 protein. The sample holds about 770,000 distinct CDR3 sequences; around 20% are singletons and the top ten take roughly 17%. Findings of the study overall: Most thyroid clonotypes expanded above 0.001 appeared in blood too.

The sample, blood from the first hyperthyroidism diagnosis, precedes any ophthalmopathy symptoms. Fresh peripheral blood, approximately 10 ml, yielded the PBMCs. Trimming took off 7 bases at V and 4 bases at J, with 16 bases between the two ends. Germline lookup yields CDR1 SQVTM and CDR2 ANQGSEA. The CDR3 sequence is 13 residues long. The rearrangement links TRBV29-1 to TRBJ2-5; D may be TRBD2 (5 bases). The source material was blood. The origin of this receptor is a woman between 45 and 60 years old with Graves' hyperthyroidism that later progressed to Graves' ophthalmopathy. In DNA, the CDR3 is TGCAGCGCCCTCCAACTAGGGCGAGAGACCCAGTACTTC. Its protein product is CSALQLGRETQYF.